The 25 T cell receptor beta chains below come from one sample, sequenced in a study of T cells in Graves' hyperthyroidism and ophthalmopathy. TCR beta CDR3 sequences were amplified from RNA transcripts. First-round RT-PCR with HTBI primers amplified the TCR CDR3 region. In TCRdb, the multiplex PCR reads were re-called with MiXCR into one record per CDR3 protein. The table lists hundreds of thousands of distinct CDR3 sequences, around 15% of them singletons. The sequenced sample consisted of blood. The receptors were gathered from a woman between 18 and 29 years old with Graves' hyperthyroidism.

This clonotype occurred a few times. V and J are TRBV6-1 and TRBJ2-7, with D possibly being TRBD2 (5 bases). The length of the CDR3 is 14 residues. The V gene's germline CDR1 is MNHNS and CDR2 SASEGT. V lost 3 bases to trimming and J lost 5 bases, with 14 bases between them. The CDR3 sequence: CASSEAGTPHEQYF. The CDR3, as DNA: TGTGCCAGCAGTGAGGCGGGCACGCCCCACGAGCAGTACTTC.

The DNA of the CDR3 is TGCGCCAGCAGCCATTTGACGGGCCCTAACACAGATACGCAGTATTTT. Its translation: CASSHLTGPNTDTQYF. The chain carries TRBV4-1 and TRBJ2-3; D remains ambiguous. The ends were cut back, 3 bases at V and 2 bases at J, with 15 bases in the middle. The CDR3 spans 16 residues. Germline values: CDR1 MGHRA, CDR2 YSYEKL.

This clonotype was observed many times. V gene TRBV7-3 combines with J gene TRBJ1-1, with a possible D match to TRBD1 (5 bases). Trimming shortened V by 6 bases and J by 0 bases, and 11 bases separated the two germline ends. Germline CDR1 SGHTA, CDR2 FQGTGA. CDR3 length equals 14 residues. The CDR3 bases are TGTGCCAGCAGGTTAGGGGCGATGAACACTGAAGCTTTCTTT. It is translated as CASRLGAMNTEAFF.

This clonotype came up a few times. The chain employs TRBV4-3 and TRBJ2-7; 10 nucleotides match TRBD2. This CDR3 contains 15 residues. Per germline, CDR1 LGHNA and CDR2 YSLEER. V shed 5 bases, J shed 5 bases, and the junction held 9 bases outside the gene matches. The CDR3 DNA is TGCGCCAGCAGCTTGACTAGAACTAGCGGGAACGAGCAGTACTTC. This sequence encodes CASSLTRTSGNEQYF.

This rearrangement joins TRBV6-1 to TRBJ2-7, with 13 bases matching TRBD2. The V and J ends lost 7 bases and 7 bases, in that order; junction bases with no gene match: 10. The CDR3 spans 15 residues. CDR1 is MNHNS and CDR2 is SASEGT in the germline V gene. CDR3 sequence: CASIPTLAGGGEQYF. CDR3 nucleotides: TGTGCCAGCATCCCGACACTAGCGGGAGGGGGAGAGCAGTACTTC.

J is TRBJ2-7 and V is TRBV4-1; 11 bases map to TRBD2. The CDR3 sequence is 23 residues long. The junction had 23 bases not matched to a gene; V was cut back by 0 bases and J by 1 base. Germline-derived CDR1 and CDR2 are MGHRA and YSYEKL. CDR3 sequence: CASSQDRQGASGRFAVRSYEQYF. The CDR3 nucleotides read TGCGCCAGCAGCCAAGATCGGCAGGGCGCTAGCGGGAGGTTTGCTGTTAGGTCCTACGAGCAGTACTTC.

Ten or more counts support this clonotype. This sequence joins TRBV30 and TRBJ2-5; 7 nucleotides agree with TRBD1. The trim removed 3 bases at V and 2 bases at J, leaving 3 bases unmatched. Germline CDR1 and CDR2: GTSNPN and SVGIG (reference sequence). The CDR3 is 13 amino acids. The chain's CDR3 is CAWSRGSQETQYF. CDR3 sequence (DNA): TGTGCCTGGAGCAGGGGGAGTCAAGAGACCCAGTACTTC.

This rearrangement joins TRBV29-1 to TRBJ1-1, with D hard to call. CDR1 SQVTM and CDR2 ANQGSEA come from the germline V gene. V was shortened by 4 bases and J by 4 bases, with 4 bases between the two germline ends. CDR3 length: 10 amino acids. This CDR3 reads CSVATTEAFF. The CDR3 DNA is TGCAGCGTTGCTACCACTGAAGCTTTCTTT.

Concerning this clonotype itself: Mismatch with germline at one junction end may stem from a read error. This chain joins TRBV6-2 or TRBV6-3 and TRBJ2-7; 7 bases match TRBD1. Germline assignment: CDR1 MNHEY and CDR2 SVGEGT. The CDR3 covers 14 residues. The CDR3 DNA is TGTGCCAGCAGCCTACAGGGGAGCTCCTACGAGCAGCACTTC. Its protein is CASSLQGSSYEQHF.

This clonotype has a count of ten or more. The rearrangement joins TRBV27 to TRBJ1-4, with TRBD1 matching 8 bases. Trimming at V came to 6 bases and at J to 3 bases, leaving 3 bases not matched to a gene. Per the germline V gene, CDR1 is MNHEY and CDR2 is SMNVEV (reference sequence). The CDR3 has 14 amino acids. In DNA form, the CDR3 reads TGTGCCAGCAGCTCGACAGGGGCTAATGAAAAACTGTTTTTT. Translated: CASSSTGANEKLFF.

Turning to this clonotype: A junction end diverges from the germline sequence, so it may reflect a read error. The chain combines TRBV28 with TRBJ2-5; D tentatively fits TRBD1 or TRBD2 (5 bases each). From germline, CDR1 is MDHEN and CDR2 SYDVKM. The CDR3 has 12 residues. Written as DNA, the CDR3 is TGTGTCACCAGTGATATATCCGGGACCGAGTACTTC. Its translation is CVTSDISGTEYF.

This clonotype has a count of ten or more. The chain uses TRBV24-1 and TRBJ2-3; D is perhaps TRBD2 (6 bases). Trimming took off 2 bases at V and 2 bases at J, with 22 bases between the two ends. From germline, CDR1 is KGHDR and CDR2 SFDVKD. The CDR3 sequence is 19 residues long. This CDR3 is CATSDSSRDGRPTTDTQYF. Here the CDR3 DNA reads TGTGCCACCAGTGATTCCTCCCGTGATGGGAGGCCTACCACAGATACGCAGTATTTT.

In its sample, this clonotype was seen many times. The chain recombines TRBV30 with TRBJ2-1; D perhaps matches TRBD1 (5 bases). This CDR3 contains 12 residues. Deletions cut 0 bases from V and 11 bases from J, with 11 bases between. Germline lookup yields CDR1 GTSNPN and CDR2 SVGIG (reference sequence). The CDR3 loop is CAWSVRSGKQFF. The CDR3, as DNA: TGTGCCTGGAGTGTCAGGTCAGGGAAGCAGTTCTTC.

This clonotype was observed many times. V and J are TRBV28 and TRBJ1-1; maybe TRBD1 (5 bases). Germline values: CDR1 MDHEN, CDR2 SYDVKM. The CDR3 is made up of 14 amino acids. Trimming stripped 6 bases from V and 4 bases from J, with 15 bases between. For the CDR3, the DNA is TGTGCCAGCAGGTATTCGGGGGGGTCCACTGAAGCTTTCTTT. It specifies CASRYSGGSTEAFF.

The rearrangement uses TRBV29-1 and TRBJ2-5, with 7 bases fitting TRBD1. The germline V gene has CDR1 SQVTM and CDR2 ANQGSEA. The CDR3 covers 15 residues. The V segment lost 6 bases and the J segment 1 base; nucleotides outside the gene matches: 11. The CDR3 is CSVYLLQGTQETQYF. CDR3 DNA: TGCAGCGTCTACCTACTACAGGGGACCCAAGAGACCCAGTACTTC.

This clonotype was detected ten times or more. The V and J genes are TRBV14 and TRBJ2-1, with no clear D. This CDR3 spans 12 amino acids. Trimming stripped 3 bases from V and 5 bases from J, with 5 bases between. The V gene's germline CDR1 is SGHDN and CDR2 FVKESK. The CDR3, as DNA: TGTGCCAGCAGCCAGACGAACAATGAGCAGTTCTTC. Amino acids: CASSQTNNEQFF.

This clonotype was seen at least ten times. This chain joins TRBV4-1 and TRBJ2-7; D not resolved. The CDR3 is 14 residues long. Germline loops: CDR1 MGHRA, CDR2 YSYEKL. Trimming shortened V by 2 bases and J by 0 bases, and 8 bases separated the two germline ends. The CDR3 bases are TGCGCCAGCAGCCAATGGACGGTCTCCTACGAGCAGTACTTC. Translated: CASSQWTVSYEQYF.

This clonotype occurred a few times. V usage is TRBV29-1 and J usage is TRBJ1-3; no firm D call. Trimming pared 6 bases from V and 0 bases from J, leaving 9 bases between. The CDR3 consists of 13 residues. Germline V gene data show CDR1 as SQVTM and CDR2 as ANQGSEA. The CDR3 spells CSVRGLSGNTIYF. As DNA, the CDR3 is TGCAGCGTCCGAGGGCTCTCTGGAAACACCATATATTTT.

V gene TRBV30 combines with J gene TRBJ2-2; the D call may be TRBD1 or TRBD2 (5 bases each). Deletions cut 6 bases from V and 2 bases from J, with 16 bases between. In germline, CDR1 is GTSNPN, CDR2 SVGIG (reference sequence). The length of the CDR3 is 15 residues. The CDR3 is CACTTGTPNTGELFF. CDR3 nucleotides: TGTGCCTGCACCACTGGGACCCCAAACACCGGGGAGCTGTTTTTT.

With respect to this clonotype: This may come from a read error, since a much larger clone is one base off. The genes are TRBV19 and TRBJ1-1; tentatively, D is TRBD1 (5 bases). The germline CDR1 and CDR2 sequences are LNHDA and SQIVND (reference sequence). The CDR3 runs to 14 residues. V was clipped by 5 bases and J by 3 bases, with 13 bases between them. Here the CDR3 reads CASSGAGGDTEAFF. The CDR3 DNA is TGTGCCAGTAGTGGGGCCGGGGGAGACACTGAAGCTTTCTTT.

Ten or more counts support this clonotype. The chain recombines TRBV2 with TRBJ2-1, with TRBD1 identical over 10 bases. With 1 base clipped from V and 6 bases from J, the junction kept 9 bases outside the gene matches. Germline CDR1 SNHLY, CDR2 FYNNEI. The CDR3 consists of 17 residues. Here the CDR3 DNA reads TGTGCCAGCAGTGAAGGCCCTAGGGGACAGGGGTTCAATGAGCAGTTCTTC. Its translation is CASSEGPRGQGFNEQFF.

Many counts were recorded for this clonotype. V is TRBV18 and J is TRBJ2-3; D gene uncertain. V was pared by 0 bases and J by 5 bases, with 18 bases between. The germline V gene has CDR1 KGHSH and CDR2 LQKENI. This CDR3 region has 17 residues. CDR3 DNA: TGTGCCAGCTCACCACCGTCACCTTTAGAACCACAAGATACGCAGTATTTT. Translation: CASSPPSPLEPQDTQYF.

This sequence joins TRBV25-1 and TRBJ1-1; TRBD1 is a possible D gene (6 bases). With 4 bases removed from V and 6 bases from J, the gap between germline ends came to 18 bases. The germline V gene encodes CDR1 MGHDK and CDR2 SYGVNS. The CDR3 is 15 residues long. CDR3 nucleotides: TGTGCCAGCAGTGTCTTACAGGGAGGAGGGGCTGAAGCTTTCTTT. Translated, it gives CASSVLQGGGAEAFF.

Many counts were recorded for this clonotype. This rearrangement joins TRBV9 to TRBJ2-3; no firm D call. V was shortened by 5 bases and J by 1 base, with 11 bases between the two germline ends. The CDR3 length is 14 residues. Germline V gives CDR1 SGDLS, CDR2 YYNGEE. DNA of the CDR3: TGTGCCAGCAGACCGGACCTCGGCACAGATACGCAGTATTTT. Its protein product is CASRPDLGTDTQYF.

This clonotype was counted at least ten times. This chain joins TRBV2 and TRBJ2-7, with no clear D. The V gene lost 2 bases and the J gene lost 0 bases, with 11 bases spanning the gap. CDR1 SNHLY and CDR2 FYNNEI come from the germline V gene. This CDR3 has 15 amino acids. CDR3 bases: TGTGCCAGCAGTGAAACGGGCCAGGTCTCCTACGAGCAGTACTTC. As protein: CASSETGQVSYEQYF.